This T cell receptor (beta chain) derives from a study of T cell changes during pregnancy in multiple sclerosis. V was cut by 5 bases and J by 0 bases, with 10 bases left in between. Per the germline V gene, CDR1 is SGHTA and CDR2 is FQGTGA. The CDR3 is 15 residues long. Sequencing used immunoSEQ multiplex PCR; TCRdb keeps in-frame clones, though not all of them. The sample contains approximately 63,000 clones, around 91% of which appear only once. The gene calls are TRBV7-3 and TRBJ2-2; D might be TRBD2 (5 bases). Sequences were derived from peripheral blood, sampled in the third trimester of pregnancy. The TCR was taken from a female donor in good health, enrolled as a control in a pregnancy study. The CDR3 nucleotides are TGTGCCAGCAGCCCCCAGCGGTCGAACACCGGGGAGCTGTTTTTT. Its protein is CASSPQRSNTGELFF.